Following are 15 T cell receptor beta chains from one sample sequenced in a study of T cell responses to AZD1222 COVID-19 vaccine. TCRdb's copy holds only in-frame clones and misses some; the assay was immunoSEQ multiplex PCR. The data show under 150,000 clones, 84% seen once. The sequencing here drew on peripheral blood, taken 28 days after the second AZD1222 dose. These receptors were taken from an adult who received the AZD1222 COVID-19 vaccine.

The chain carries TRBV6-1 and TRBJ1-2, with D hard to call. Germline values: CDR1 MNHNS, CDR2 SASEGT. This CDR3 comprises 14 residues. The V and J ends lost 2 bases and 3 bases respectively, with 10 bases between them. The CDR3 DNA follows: TGTGCCAGCAGTGAAAATGCAGGAGACTATGGCTACACCTTC. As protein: CASSENAGDYGYTF.

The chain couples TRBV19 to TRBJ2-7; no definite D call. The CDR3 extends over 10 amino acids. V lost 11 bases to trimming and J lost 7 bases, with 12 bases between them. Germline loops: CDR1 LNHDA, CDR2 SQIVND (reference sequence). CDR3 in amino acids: CARKLGEQYF. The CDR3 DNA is TGTGCCCGAAAACTCGGGGAGCAGTACTTC.

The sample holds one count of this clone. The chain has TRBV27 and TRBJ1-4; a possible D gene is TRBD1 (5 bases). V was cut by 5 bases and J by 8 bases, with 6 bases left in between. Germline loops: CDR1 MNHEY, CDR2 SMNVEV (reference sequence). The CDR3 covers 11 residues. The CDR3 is CASSPGEKLFF. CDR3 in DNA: TGTGCCAGCAGTCCAGGGGAAAAACTGTTTTTT.

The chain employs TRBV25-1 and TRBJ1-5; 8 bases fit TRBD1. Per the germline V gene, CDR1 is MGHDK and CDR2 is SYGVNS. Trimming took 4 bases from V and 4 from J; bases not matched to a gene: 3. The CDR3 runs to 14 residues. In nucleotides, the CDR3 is TGTGCCAGCAGTGGACAGGGGAAAAATCAGCCCCAGCATTTT. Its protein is CASSGQGKNQPQHF.

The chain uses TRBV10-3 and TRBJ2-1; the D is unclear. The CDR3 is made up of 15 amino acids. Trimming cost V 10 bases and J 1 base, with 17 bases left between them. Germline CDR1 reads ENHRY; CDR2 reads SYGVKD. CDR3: CATSSVGQSYNEQFF. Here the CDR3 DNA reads TGTGCCACAAGTAGTGTGGGTCAATCCTACAATGAGCAGTTCTTC.

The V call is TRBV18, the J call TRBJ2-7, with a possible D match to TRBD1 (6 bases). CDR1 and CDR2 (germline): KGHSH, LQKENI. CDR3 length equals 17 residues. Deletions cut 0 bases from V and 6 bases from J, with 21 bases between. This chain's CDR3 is CASSPPGTGKRPGEQYF. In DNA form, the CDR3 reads TGTGCCAGCTCACCACCGGGAACAGGGAAAAGGCCAGGCGAGCAGTACTTC.

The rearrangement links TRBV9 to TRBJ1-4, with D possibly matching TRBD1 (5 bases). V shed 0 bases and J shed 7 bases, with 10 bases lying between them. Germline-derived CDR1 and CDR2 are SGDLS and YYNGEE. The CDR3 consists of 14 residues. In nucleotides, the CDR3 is TGTGCCAGCAGCGTAGGGAAGGGGACTGAAAAACTGTTTTTT. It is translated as CASSVGKGTEKLFF.

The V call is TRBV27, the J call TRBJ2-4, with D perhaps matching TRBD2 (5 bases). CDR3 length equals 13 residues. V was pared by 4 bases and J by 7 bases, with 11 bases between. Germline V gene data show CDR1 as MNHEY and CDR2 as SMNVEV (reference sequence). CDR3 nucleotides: TGTGCCAGCAGTTCCACACGGAGGAACATTCAGTACTTC. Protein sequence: CASSSTRRNIQYF.

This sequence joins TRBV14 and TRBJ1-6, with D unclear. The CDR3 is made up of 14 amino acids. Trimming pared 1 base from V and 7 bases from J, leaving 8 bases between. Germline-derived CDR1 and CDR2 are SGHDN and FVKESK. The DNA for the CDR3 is TGTGCCAGCAGCCAAGTGCTTCACAATTCACCCCTCCACTTT. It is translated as CASSQVLHNSPLHF.

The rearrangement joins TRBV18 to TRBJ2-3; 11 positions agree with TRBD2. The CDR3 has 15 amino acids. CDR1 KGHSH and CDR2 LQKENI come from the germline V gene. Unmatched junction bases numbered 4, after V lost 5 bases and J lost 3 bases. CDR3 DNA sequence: TGTGCCAGCTCAACTAGCGGGGGCTCTACAGATACGCAGTATTTT. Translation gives CASSTSGGSTDTQYF.

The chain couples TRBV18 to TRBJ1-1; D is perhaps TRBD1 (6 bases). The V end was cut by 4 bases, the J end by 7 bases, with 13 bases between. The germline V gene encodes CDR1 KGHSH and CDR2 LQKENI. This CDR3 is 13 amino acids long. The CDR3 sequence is CASSQTQGLEAFF. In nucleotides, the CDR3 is TGTGCCAGCTCACAAACACAGGGCCTTGAAGCTTTCTTT.

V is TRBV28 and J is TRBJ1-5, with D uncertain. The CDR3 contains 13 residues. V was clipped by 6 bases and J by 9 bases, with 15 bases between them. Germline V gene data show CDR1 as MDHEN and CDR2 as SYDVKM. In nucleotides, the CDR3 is TGTGCCAGCAGCCAGCCCGGGGAAGGGCCCCAGCATTTT. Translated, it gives CASSQPGEGPQHF.

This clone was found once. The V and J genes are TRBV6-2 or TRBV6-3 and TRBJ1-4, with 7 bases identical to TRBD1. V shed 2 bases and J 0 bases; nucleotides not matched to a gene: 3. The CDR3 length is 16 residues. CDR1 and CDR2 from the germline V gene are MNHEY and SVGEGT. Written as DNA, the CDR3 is TGTGCCAGCAGTTACCCAGGGGGATCAACTAATGAAAAACTGTTTTTT. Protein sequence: CASSYPGGSTNEKLFF.

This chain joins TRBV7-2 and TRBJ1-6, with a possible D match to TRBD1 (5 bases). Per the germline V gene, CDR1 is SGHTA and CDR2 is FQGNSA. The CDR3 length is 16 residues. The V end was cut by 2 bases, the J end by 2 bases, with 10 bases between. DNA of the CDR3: TGTGCCAGCAGCTTACGAGGGGTTGCCTATAATTCACCCCTCCACTTT. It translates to CASSLRGVAYNSPLHF.

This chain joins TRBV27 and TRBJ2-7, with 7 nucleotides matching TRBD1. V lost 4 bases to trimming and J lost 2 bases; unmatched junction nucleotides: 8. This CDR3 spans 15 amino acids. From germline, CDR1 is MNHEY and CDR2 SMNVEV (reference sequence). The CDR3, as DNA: TGTGCCAGCAGTTCAAGACAGGGAAGGACCTACGAGCAGTACTTC. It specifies CASSSRQGRTYEQYF.